The 6 T cell receptor beta chains below come from one sample, sequenced in a study of shared clonotypes between healthy human individuals (dated by TCRdb to about 2020). For the CD8 naive samples, CD45RO-negative cells were positively selected for CCR7, yielding a CD45RA+CCR7+ population from which TemRA cells were excluded. Libraries were made using the immunoSEQ multiplex PCR assay. The clones in this table, taken by TCRdb from immuneACCESS, are in-frame only. Not every clone is retained; where verified, under half of the shortfall comes from an unresolved V gene, and the cause of the rest is unknown. This sample gives 2 million or so clones in total; roughly 95% of them show up just once. 0.9% to 1.3% of the sample is taken by the ten largest. The sequencing input was naive CD8+ T cells sorted from blood. In the paper's terms, the cell subset or site label means: CD45RA+CCR7+. The receptors shown here come from a man younger than 35 in good health.

The chain combines TRBV6-1 with TRBJ2-4; TRBD1 might be the D (6 bases). The V gene lost 6 bases and the J gene lost 6 bases, with 12 bases spanning the gap. The germline CDR1 and CDR2 sequences are MNHNS and SASEGT. The CDR3 loop spans 13 amino acids. The CDR3 sequence: CASSPGAANIQYF. The CDR3 nucleotides are TGTGCCAGCAGCCCAGGGGCAGCAAACATTCAGTACTTC.

V and J are TRBV4-1 and TRBJ2-3, with TRBD2 as a possible D gene (5 bases). The length of the CDR3 is 13 residues. V gave up 2 bases and J gave up 6 bases, with 9 bases separating them. Germline-derived CDR1 and CDR2 are MGHRA and YSYEKL. CDR3 sequence (DNA): TGCGCCAGCAGCCAACTCTGGGAGGATACGCAGTATTTT. Protein: CASSQLWEDTQYF.

The chain recombines TRBV28 with TRBJ1-1; 10 bases align to TRBD1. J lost 7 bases, V lost 6 bases, and 5 bases had no gene match. The CDR3 contains 13 residues. Looked up from germline, CDR1 is MDHEN and CDR2 is SYDVKM. The DNA of the CDR3 is TGTGCCAGCAGGACGACAGGGGGCGGTGAAGCTTTCTTT. This sequence encodes CASRTTGGGEAFF.

The chain links TRBV13 to TRBJ2-7, with D hard to call. Germline loops: CDR1 PRHDT, CDR2 FYEKMQ (reference sequence). The CDR3 is made up of 13 amino acids. The V end lost 0 bases, the J end lost 12 bases, and 15 bases lay between the germline ends. In DNA form, the CDR3 reads TGTGCCAGCAGCTTAGGCCGGCTAGTGCCAGCGTACTTC. Translated, it gives CASSLGRLVPAYF.

The V call is TRBV9, the J call TRBJ2-5; 9 bases map to TRBD1. The J segment lost 5 bases and the V segment lost 0 bases, leaving 5 bases of the junction unmatched. Germline-derived CDR1 and CDR2 are SGDLS and YYNGEE. This CDR3 spans 15 amino acids. In nucleotides, the CDR3 is TGTGCCAGCAGCGTAGGGACAGGGGAGGCGGAGACCCAGTACTTC. It specifies CASSVGTGEAETQYF.

The chain has TRBV6-5 and TRBJ2-1; 7 nucleotides match TRBD2. CDR1 is MNHEY, CDR2 SVGAGI, per germline. The CDR3 runs to 15 residues. Germline trimming cut 2 bases from V and 9 bases from J; bases unmatched to any gene: 10. The DNA of the CDR3 is TGTGCCAGCAGTTACGGCCTAGCGGTGGATGGTGAGCAGTTCTTC. This translates into CASSYGLAVDGEQFF.